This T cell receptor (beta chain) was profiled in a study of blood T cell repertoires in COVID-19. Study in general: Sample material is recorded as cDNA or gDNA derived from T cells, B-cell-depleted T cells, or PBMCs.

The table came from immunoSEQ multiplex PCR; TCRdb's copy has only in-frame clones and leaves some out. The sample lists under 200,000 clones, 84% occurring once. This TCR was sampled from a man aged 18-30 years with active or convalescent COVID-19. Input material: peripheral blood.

The CDR3 spells CASKGTGGNTEAFF. The CDR3 DNA follows: TGCGCCAGCAAGGGGACAGGGGGAAACACTGAAGCTTTCTTT. This chain links TRBV5-1 with TRBJ1-1, with 11 positions matching TRBD1. The CDR3 spans 14 residues. Losses at the gene ends were 6 bases for V and 2 bases for J; bases not matched to a gene: 3. CDR1 is SGHRS and CDR2 is YFSETQ in the germline V gene.